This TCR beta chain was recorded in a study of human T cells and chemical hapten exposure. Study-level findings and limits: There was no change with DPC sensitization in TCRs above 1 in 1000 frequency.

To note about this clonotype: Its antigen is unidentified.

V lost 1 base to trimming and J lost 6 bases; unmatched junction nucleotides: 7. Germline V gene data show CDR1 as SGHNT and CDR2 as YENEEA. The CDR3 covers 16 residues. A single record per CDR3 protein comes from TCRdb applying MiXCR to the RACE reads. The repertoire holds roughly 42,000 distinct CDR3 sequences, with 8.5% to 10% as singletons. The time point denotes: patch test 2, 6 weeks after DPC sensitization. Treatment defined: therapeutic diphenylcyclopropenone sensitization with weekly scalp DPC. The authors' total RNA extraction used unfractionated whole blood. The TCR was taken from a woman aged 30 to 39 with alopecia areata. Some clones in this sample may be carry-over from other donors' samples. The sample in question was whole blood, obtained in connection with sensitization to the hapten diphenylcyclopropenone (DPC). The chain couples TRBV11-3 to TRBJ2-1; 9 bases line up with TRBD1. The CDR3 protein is CASSLGVTGGRNEQFF. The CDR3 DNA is TGTGCCAGCAGCTTAGGTGTGACAGGGGGTCGCAATGAGCAGTTCTTC.